The clone carrying this T cell receptor (beta chain) was detected a few times. Noted time point: newly diagnosed GD, antithyroid drugs for less than 3 months. Extracted RNA from PBMCs served as the source of the TCR library. One endocrinology department in Xi'an, China, was where patients came from. The data stem from a study of regulatory T cells in long-lasting Graves disease. Both iRepertoire HTBI primers and Arm-PCR of CDR3 regions were used to build the TCR beta libraries. TCRdb reanalysed the multiplex PCR reads using MiXCR and keeps one entry per CDR3 protein. The repertoire includes approximately 540,000 distinct CDR3 sequences, more than 10% of them detected once, and roughly 8.2% sits in the top ten. This CDR3 spans 12 amino acids. Looked up from germline, CDR1 is DFQATT and CDR2 is SNEGSKA (reference sequence). V was trimmed by 5 bases and J by 4 bases, leaving 10 bases between them. The sample was also reused in another study, on T cells in Graves' hyperthyroidism and ophthalmopathy. This second report adds: Over 18 months, lack of ophthalmopathy progression marked Graves' hyperthyroidism as stable.

This TCR was sampled from a woman in her thirties with Graves disease. This specimen consisted of peripheral blood mononuclear cells (PBMCs), obtained at new diagnosis, from a patient treated with antithyroid drugs. The J gene is TRBJ2-3, the V gene TRBV20-1, with unresolved D. The CDR3 DNA sequence: TGCAGTGCTCCTAAAGGCGCAGATACGCAGTATTTT. It translates to CSAPKGADTQYF.